This T cell receptor (beta chain) was obtained from a study of CD8 T cells in ankylosing spondylitis. Findings and limits, study-wide: Fewer than 10 highly homologous variants formed a TCR beta motif that appeared characteristic of ankylosing spondylitis blood. In synovial fluid and blood from reactive arthritis, some motif variants were previously reported.

A quantitative 5'-RACE method, one with molecular barcodes, was used to make TCR beta libraries. Each CDR3 protein gets one entry after TCRdb re-called the 5' RACE reads with MiXCR. Of 180,000 or so distinct CDR3 sequences in the sample, approximately 10% were seen once. This clonotype was found many times. What it binds is unknown. Sequenced material: blood, either unsorted or a sorted T cell fraction (not recorded which). The clonotype originates from a male donor with ankylosing spondylitis or in good health (not recorded which).

CDR3 DNA: TGTGCCAGCAGCATCCGGACTAGCGGGGAGTTCCAAGAGACCCAGTACTTC. It is translated as CASSIRTSGEFQETQYF. The chain combines TRBV4-2 with TRBJ2-5; 12 nucleotides match TRBD2. Per germline, CDR1 LGHNA and CDR2 YNFKEQ. The CDR3 consists of 17 residues. J was trimmed by 1 base and V by 5 bases; bases with no gene match: 8.